This record looks at one T cell receptor beta chain sequence and its context. The clone's antigen remains unknown. The input lacks base qualities; no much larger clone sits a single base away. CDR1 and CDR2 are drawn from the germline V gene: SGHTA, FQGTGA. The CDR3 measures 14 amino acids from cysteine to phenylalanine. The only DNA kept is the CDR3, 42 bases in frame from the first base. V is trimmed back by 4 bases and J by 4 bases, and the junction contains 4 bases that no gene match accounts for. The CDR3 regions of human TCRbeta chains were analyzed by immunosequencing. Per the original workflow: Repertoire TCRs were matched against a reference library of SARS-CoV-2-specific TCRs generated with the MIRA antigen-specificity platform. Breadth was defined as the fraction of unique TCRs that were SARS-CoV-2-associated, and depth was defined as the fraction of total T cells that were SARS-CoV-2-associated. Each spike-specific TCR was assigned to its reactive spike region and to a CD4 or CD8 class using the MIRA data. Log10-transformed breadth and depth values were compared by one-way ANOVA with Sidak's multiple comparisons tests. Here the immuneACCESS table is served through TCRdb, limited to in-frame sequences with V and J called. Missing clones are a known gap in these copies; in checked studies unresolved V genes cover under half, and the rest lacks a known reason. V and J calls and clone size are those listed in that table; D and trimming were worked out from the DNA. This sample lists approximately 130,000 clones; under 95% were detected once. The ten biggest clones cover 5% to 6.5% of the sample.

The data are from a study of T cell responses to AZD1222 COVID-19 vaccine (dated by TCRdb to the early 2020s). In the study overall: Because spike-specific TCR depth and breadth did not differ between the two schedules, AZD1222 recipients who got a second dose at roughly 4 weeks were pooled with those who got a second dose at roughly 12 weeks. TCR sequencing covered over 230 trial participants: 200 to 220 given two doses of AZD1222 and approximately 26 given two doses of MenACWY control vaccine. Trial participants were enrolled by age into 18-55, 56-69 and 70-plus year subgroups, with around 150, 28 and 57 TCR-sequenced participants respectively.

The meaning of the sample's time point label: baseline before first vaccination. Samples from vaccinated people were obtained from the UK trials COV001 and COV002, which included a single-blind randomized controlled phase 2/3 trial of AZD1222 (ChAdOx1 nCoV-19) in healthy adults. For TCRbeta chain sequencing, PBMC samples were collected from trial participants at day 0 and at day 28 after the second dose. Here is what the overall study found, with its caveats: Epitopes outside the regions mutated in the B.1.351 and B.1.1.7 variants were reportedly recognized by nearly half of the unique spike-specific TCRs. After two AZD1222 doses, both the breadth and the depth of spike-specific TCRs were significantly higher than at day 0 and than in MenACWY recipients. Conclusions about previously exposed vaccinees are limited, since just 6 or 7 AZD1222 recipients were seropositive for SARS-CoV-2 at baseline. The 56-69-year group was small, and its depth increase did not reach significance, likely because of low power. Because no day 14 peak-response samples were available, the repertoires could be characterized only after the peak T cell response. The whole spike protein was spanned by vaccine-associated CD4 TCRs, and dominant responses were seen in regions 160-218 and 743-854. Most participants were white British and females outnumbered males, and the authors suggested that clonal diversity may have been underestimated.

Sample: peripheral blood, taken on day 0 of AZD1222 vaccination. The clonotype was recovered from an adult in good health. The chain is made from TRBV7-3 and TRBJ2-5; TRBD1 lines up with 9 middle nucleotides. The CDR3 here reads CASSSSTGGETQYF. The nucleotides are TGTGCCAGCAGCTCTTCGACAGGGGGAGAGACCCAGTACTTC.